These 7 T cell receptor beta chains were all obtained from the same sample, sequenced in a study of blood T cells in healthy people across ages. Then a second PCR, running roughly 7 to 11 cycles, was carried out with a sample-barcoded 5' primer and a J-beta primer mix. In TCRdb, the 5' RACE reads were re-called with MiXCR into one record per CDR3 protein. The sample has some 900,000 distinct CDR3 sequences, 29% seen once. The sample was blood. Receptors were obtained from an elderly woman in good health.

The chain joins TRBV20-1 to TRBJ2-5; 8 nucleotides align to TRBD2. CDR3 length: 13 residues. The germline V gene encodes CDR1 DFQATT and CDR2 SNEGSKA (reference sequence). The trim removed 6 bases at V and 11 bases at J, leaving 14 bases unmatched. The CDR3 bases are TGCAGTGCCAACCAGCGGGAGCAGGAGGAGCAGTACTTC. It yields the protein CSANQREQEEQYF.

The count of this clonotype is one. This may be a read error: a much more frequent sequence differs by one nucleotide. The chain employs TRBV27 and TRBJ1-2, with D possibly TRBD1 on 5 matching bases. Per the germline V gene, CDR1 is MNHEY and CDR2 is SMNVEV (reference sequence). The CDR3 spans 19 residues. The V end was cut by 1 base, the J end by 0 bases, with 21 bases between. In nucleotides, the CDR3 is TGTGCCAGCAGTTTATGGGAACTGGAGGACATCAGAGCTAACTATGGCTACACCTTC. It specifies CASSLWELEDIRANYGYTF.

This clonotype appeared many times. The rearrangement links TRBV5-1 to TRBJ2-4; no clear D. The CDR3 is 17 residues long. Looked up from germline, CDR1 is SGHRS and CDR2 is YFSETQ. Trimming cost V 2 bases and J 0 bases, with 15 bases left between them. CDR3 sequence (DNA): TGCGCCAGCAGCTTAACGCCCGGTCCGCTAGCCAAAAACATTCAGTACTTC. It translates to CASSLTPGPLAKNIQYF.

This clonotype was detected many times. This chain uses TRBV29-1 with TRBJ1-1; D is undetermined. V lost 4 bases and J 8 bases, leaving 11 bases between the germline ends. Germline-derived CDR1 and CDR2 are SQVTM and ANQGSEA. The CDR3 runs 11 residues. The CDR3 region is CSVVRTLEAFF. The CDR3 nucleotides are TGCAGCGTTGTCCGGACCCTAGAAGCTTTCTTT.

This clonotype is a singleton in its sample. The chain is built from TRBV29-1 and TRBJ2-2; possibly TRBD1 for D (5 bases). The CDR3 covers 13 residues. Germline V gives CDR1 SQVTM, CDR2 ANQGSEA. V gave up 4 bases and J gave up 7 bases, with 13 bases separating them. CDR3 DNA sequence: TGCAGCGTTGCACGGACAACAAGCGGGGAGCTGTTTTTT. It encodes CSVARTTSGELFF.

This clonotype appeared many times. The chain carries TRBV6-5 and TRBJ2-5, with 10 bases aligning to TRBD2. Germline trimming cut 5 bases from V and 7 bases from J; bases unmatched to any gene: 10. Germline CDR1 reads MNHEY; CDR2 reads SVGAGI. The CDR3 loop spans 15 amino acids. CDR3 sequence (DNA): TGTGCCAGCAGTCCTAGCGGGGGCGGGGGTGCGACCCAGTACTTC. Protein: CASSPSGGGGATQYF.

A word on this clonotype: Since a much larger clone is just one base distant, this may be a read error. CDR3 sequence (DNA): TGTGCCAGCAGCTCCCGGACAGGGTGGAACACTGAAGCTTTCTTT. Protein: CASSSRTGWNTEAFF. The V and J genes are TRBV21-1 and TRBJ1-1; the table's D call of TRBD1 was not tested on the DNA. TRBV21-1 corresponds to a pseudogene. CDR3 length: 15 residues.